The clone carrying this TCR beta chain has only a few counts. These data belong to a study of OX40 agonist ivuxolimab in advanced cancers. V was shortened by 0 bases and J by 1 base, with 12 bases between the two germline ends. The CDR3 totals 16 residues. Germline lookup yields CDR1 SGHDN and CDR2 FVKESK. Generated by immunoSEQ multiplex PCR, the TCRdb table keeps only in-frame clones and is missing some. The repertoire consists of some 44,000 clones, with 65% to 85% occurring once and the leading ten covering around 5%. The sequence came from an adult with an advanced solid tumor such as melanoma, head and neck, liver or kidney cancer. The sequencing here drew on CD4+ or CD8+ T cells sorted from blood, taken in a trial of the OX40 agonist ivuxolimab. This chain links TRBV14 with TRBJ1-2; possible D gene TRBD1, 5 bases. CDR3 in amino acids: CASSQDWGTFNYGYTF. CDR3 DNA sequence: TGTGCCAGCAGCCAAGATTGGGGGACCTTTAACTATGGCTACACCTTC.